This record covers a single T cell receptor beta chain. Its antigen remains undetermined. No much larger clone is present one base from it, and per-base qualities are unavailable. Per the germline V gene, SGDLS is the CDR1 and YYNGEE is the CDR2. The germline V and J ends show losses of 2 bases and 4 bases respectively, and no gene match explains 5 bases of the junction. Including cysteine and phenylalanine, the CDR3 has 15 amino acids. Here the CDR3 DNA is all that survives: 45 bases in frame from base 1. The label giving this sample's time point can be read as: pretherapy, before neoadjuvant immune checkpoint inhibitors. The samples were taken from NEOSTAR, a phase 2 randomized trial in operable NSCLC that tested neoadjuvant nivolumab or nivolumab plus ipilimumab, followed by surgery. Libraries were built with the immunoSEQ multiplex PCR assay. The source study handled its data this way. Repertoires were summarized by richness and clonality, and significantly expanded and contracted clones were identified between pre- and post-therapy samples. Held by TCRdb, this immuneACCESS table contains in-frame sequences only and omits some clones. Under half of the omission traces to an unresolved V gene where checked; the cause of the rest is unknown. V and J calls and clone size are as listed in that table; D and trimming were resolved from the DNA. Across this sample there are some 2,500 clones, with around 85% seen only once. Roughly 2.3% of the sample lies in the top ten.

This sample was included in a study of neoadjuvant nivolumab and ipilimumab in lung cancer (dated by TCRdb to the early 2020s). In terms of the full investigation: Intravenous nivolumab was dosed at 3 mg/kg on days 1, 15 and 29, and in the combination arm ipilimumab 1 mg/kg was added on day 1 only. The primary endpoint of the trial was the rate of major pathologic response (MPR) in the intention-to-treat population of each study arm. The trial treated approximately 43 patients with operable NSCLC: about 23 were randomized to nivolumab monotherapy and some 21 to nivolumab plus ipilimumab. TCR repertoires were compared between pretherapy (baseline) peripheral blood and tumors resected at surgery after neoadjuvant immune checkpoint blockade. Matched pretherapy and resected tumor pairs were analyzed from seven patients, of whom four had been treated with nivolumab and three with nivolumab plus ipilimumab.

Broad study findings and their caveats: No significant correlation was found between TCR clonality and pathologic tumor regression, and only one major-pathologic-response sample was available for the clonality analysis. From pretherapy to surgery, tumor T-cell richness and clonality increased in three of three dual-therapy tumors but in only two of four nivolumab-treated tumors. TCR richness in pretherapy blood showed a positive correlation with richness in tumors resected after neoadjuvant therapy (Spearman R ~ 0.87). Compared with tumor-adjacent uninvolved lung, resected tumors had greater TCR richness and clonality, and increases showed up in more of the dual-therapy-treated tumors. A small number of samples was subjected to TCR sequencing.

This sequence originates from an adult with non-small cell lung cancer. The sequences come from tumor tissue, collected before neoadjuvant nivolumab, alone or with ipilimumab. The sequence is built from TRBV9 and TRBJ2-2, and 7 junctional nucleotides match TRBD2. The bases are TGTGCCAGCAGCGTTATAGCGGGTGCCACCGGGGAGCTGTTTTTT. Translated, this gives CASSVIAGATGELFF.